The TCR beta chain under discussion was sequenced for a study of blood T cell repertoires in COVID-19. About the research overall: PBMCs, B-cell-depleted T cells, or T cells provided the cDNA or gDNA that made up the material.

In the original processing: Cell counts per sample came from amplifying reference gene primers. Sequenced by immunoSEQ multiplex PCR; TCRdb stores in-frame clones only, minus some. Clonal size and the V and J genes are those of that table, whereas D and trimming came from the DNA. The table lists 280,000 or so clones, 70% to 90% of them singletons, with about 7% in the top ten. The CDR3 loop spans 14 amino acids. V lost 6 bases, J lost 4 bases, and 6 bases stayed unmatched. CDR1 MNHEY and CDR2 SVGAGI come from the germline V gene. The clonotype was recovered from a woman aged 25-40 years who had recovered from COVID-19. This chain uses TRBV6-5 with TRBJ1-3; 7 bases map to TRBD1. What was sequenced was peripheral blood. This CDR3 reads CASSETGSGNTIYF. The CDR3 nucleotides are TGTGCCAGCAGCGAGACAGGGTCAGGAAACACCATATATTTT.